The 9 T cell receptor beta chains below come from one sample, sequenced in a study of cytomegalovirus exposure and HLA in healthy donors. Amplification used 60 Vbeta primers and 13 Jbeta primers. The repertoire was sequenced with immunoSEQ multiplex PCR; TCRdb's copy has only in-frame clones and lacks some. The repertoire holds around 70,000 clones, about 81% seen once, with about 6.8% in the top ten. The source material was PBMCs. The receptors originated from a human donor in good health.

The chain is built from TRBV11-2 and TRBJ1-1, with D possibly TRBD1 on 6 matching bases. Germline V gives CDR1 SGHAT, CDR2 FQNNGV. V shed 4 bases and J shed 6 bases, with 21 bases lying between them. There are 16 residues in the CDR3. For the CDR3, the DNA is TGTGCCAGCAGCTACGACCGGCAGGGGTTGGGGCCTGAAGCTTTCTTT. It codes for CASSYDRQGLGPEAFF.

V usage is TRBV27 and J usage is TRBJ1-1; no clear D gene. The V gene lost 5 bases and the J gene lost 3 bases, with 16 bases spanning the gap. The CDR3 has 15 residues. Germline-derived CDR1 and CDR2 are MNHEY and SMNVEV (reference sequence). The CDR3 loop is CASSPPGGADTEAFF. The CDR3 DNA follows: TGTGCCAGCAGTCCCCCCGGAGGCGCGGACACTGAAGCTTTCTTT.

The CDR3 sequence is CSATEAFF. In DNA form, the CDR3 reads TGCAGCGCGACTGAAGCTTTCTTT. The chain uses TRBV29-1 and TRBJ1-1; D is uncertain. Germline loops: CDR1 SQVTM, CDR2 ANQGSEA. CDR3 size: 8 residues. Trimming stripped 7 bases from V and 5 bases from J, with 2 bases between.

The V gene is TRBV5-1, the J gene TRBJ1-6, with D possibly being TRBD1 (6 bases). This CDR3 is 17 amino acids long. V was pared by 4 bases and J by 7 bases, with 21 bases between. Germline V gene sequence: CDR1 SGHRS, CDR2 YFSETQ. This chain's CDR3 is CASSTQGAGGHNSPLHF. CDR3 in DNA: TGCGCCAGCAGCACGCAAGGGGCGGGGGGACACAATTCACCCCTCCACTTT. The variable domain in full, completed from reference TRBV5-1 and TRBJ1-6, reads KAGVTQTPRYLIKTRGQQVTLSCSPISGHRSVSWYQQTPGQGLQFLFEYFSETQRNKGNFPGRFSGRQFSNSRSEMNVSTLELGDSALYLCASSTQGAGGHNSPLHFGNGTRLTVT.

The chain has TRBV9 and TRBJ1-1; 7 positions agree with TRBD1. This CDR3 is built from 15 residues. The ends lost 0 bases at V and 6 bases at J; junction bases unmatched: 8. The V gene's germline CDR1 is SGDLS and CDR2 YYNGEE. CDR3 amino acids: CASSVAGVTGAEAFF. The DNA for the CDR3 is TGTGCCAGCAGCGTAGCAGGAGTAACAGGGGCTGAAGCTTTCTTT.

V and J are TRBV9 and TRBJ1-3; 7 nucleotides line up with TRBD1. Losses at the gene ends were 0 bases for V and 2 bases for J; bases not matched to a gene: 5. Germline V gene lookup returns CDR1 SGDLS and CDR2 YYNGEE. This CDR3 spans 16 amino acids. The CDR3 loop is CASSVGDRDTGNTIYF. In nucleotides, the CDR3 is TGTGCCAGCAGCGTAGGTGACAGGGATACTGGAAACACCATATATTTT.

This clone has more than one count but fewer than ten. The chain recombines TRBV19 with TRBJ2-2; D might be TRBD1 (6 bases). This CDR3 contains 15 residues. In germline, CDR1 is LNHDA, CDR2 SQIVND (reference sequence). Trimming removed 5 bases from V and 7 bases from J, with 17 bases in between. CDR3 region: CASSQGSRSGGELFF. In DNA form, the CDR3 reads TGTGCCAGTAGTCAGGGGTCCCGGTCGGGCGGGGAGCTGTTTTTT.

This clone has only a few counts. The chain is built from TRBV5-4 and TRBJ2-1; 8 positions match TRBD1. V lost 1 base, J lost 10 bases, and 13 bases stayed unmatched. Germline V gene sequence: CDR1 SGHNT, CDR2 YYREEE (reference sequence). The CDR3 is made up of 16 amino acids. CDR3 loop: CASSLLLTGEGEEQFF. CDR3 coding DNA: TGTGCCAGCAGCTTGTTATTGACAGGGGAAGGAGAAGAGCAGTTCTTC.

This chain connects TRBV6-1 to TRBJ1-1; D not certain. Per the germline V gene, CDR1 is MNHNS and CDR2 is SASEGT. This CDR3 contains 13 residues. With 0 bases removed from V and 12 bases from J, the gap between germline ends came to 14 bases. The CDR3 region is CASSEAGEMRPFF. The CDR3 nucleotides are TGTGCCAGCAGTGAAGCCGGGGAAATGAGACCTTTCTTT.